This T cell receptor (beta chain) was identified during a study of blood T cell repertoires in COVID-19. This clone was observed once. Repertoires were generated with immunoSEQ multiplex PCR, while TCRdb's copy carries only in-frame clones and drops some. The data show about 130,000 clones, around 86% seen once. The CDR3 runs to 13 residues. Trimming removed 5 bases from V and 6 bases from J, with 17 bases in between. The germline gives CDR1 GTSNPN, CDR2 SVGIG (reference sequence). The sequenced sample was peripheral blood. The clonotype originates from a woman between 70 and 85 years old with COVID-19, enrolled during active disease. The J gene is TRBJ2-7, the V gene TRBV30; possibly TRBD1 for D (5 bases). In nucleotides, the CDR3 is TGTGCCTGGCGCGCAACAGGTTCCGGCGAGCAGTACTTC. Protein product: CAWRATGSGEQYF. Based on the CDR3 plus reference TRBV30 and TRBJ2-7, the full variable domain is SQTIHQWPATLVQPVGSPLSLECTVEGTSNPNLYWYRQAAGRGLQLLFYSVGIGQISSEVPQNLSASRPQDRQFILSSKKLLLSDSGFYLCAWRATGSGEQYFGPGTRLTVT.